The clone carrying this TCR beta chain was picked up a small number of times. Its antigen is not known. Germline loops: CDR1 LGHNT, CDR2 FRNRAP. Trimming removed 7 bases at V and 9 bases at J, with 15 bases between. The CDR3 sequence is 12 residues long. PCR employed 60 Vbeta and 13 Jbeta primers. Libraries were prepared by immunoSEQ multiplex PCR; TCRdb keeps only in-frame clonotypes and omits some of them. The table lists about 140,000 clones, roughly four fifths of them singletons. This record belongs to a study of cytomegalovirus exposure and HLA in healthy donors. Notes on the study in general: In a later analysis, TCR beta V- and J-gene trimming showed a link to a missense DCLRE1C variant.

Donors in the study were healthy people who gave bone marrow. CMV serostatus was not recorded for this donor. Material: PBMCs. This chain joins TRBV12-5 and TRBJ2-5, with D possibly TRBD2 on 5 matching bases. The source of this sequence is a human donor in good health. The CDR3 is CASAQGEEAQYF. The CDR3 DNA follows: TGTGCTAGTGCCCAAGGAGAGGAGGCCCAGTACTTC. Full variable domain (outside the CDR3, taken from reference TRBV12-5 and TRBJ2-5): DARVTQTPRHKVTEMGQEVTMRCQPILGHNTVFWYRQTMMQGLELLAYFRNRAPLDDSGMPKDRFSAEMPDATLATLKIQPSEPRDSAVYFCASAQGEEAQYFGPGTRLLVL.